The source of this T cell receptor beta chain is a study of beta chain features in type 1 diabetes. Broader study findings: Within each of all four CD4+ subsets, Type 1 diabetes patients had TCRB CDR3s that were moderately but significantly shorter.

TCRB transcripts that were expressed got sequenced, as all of the isolated RNA had been reverse transcribed. TCRdb's copy holds only in-frame clones and misses some; the assay was immunoSEQ multiplex PCR. Of about 710,000 clones detected, about an eighth appear once; the ten largest clones hold 0.03% to 0.045%. A word on this clone: What it binds is unknown. The same CDR3 is also encoded by other DNA sequences in this sample.

Germline V lookup: CDR1 SGHTA, CDR2 FQGNSA. V shed 1 base and J shed 4 bases, with 8 bases lying between them. The CDR3 runs 13 residues. The chain links TRBV7-2 to TRBJ2-7, with a tentative D call TRBD1 (5 bases). Sequencing was carried out using naive CD4+ T cells from blood. The TCR sequence derives from a man younger than 35 with type 1 diabetes. The CDR3 here is CASSLGPGYEQYF. In DNA, the CDR3 is TGTGCCAGCAGCTTAGGCCCAGGGTACGAGCAGTACTTC.